The source of this T cell receptor (beta chain) is a study of shared clonotypes between healthy human individuals. It was CD45RO-negative cells, positively selected for CCR7, that made up naive CD8 cells, with terminally differentiated effector memory CD45RA+ cells excluded. In regard to this clone: The target antigen is unknown.

Germline V CDR1 and CDR2: MNHEY, SMNVEV (reference sequence). V was trimmed by 5 bases and J by 7 bases, leaving 18 bases between them. The CDR3 has 15 residues. Study-wide points: Generation of non-shared clonotypes was less probable than generation of clonotypes shared by all four donors. In general, naive subsets displayed greater estimated richness than memory subsets did. Only blood samples were collected, and tissue repertoires likely differ. Across a handful of donors, naive CD4 shared roughly 5.2%, naive CD8 around 4%, memory CD4 more than 2%, memory CD8 around 0.42%.

Sequencing used immunoSEQ multiplex PCR; TCRdb keeps in-frame clones, though not all of them. Altogether hundreds of thousands of clones are present, 98% being singletons, with the ten largest covering 0.3%. Sequencing input: naive CD8+ T cells sorted from blood. The rearrangement joins TRBV27 to TRBJ2-1; possibly TRBD2 for D (6 bases). The source of this sequence is a man in his thirties or forties in good health. Written as DNA, the CDR3 is TGTGCCAGCAGTCCCCCCGGGGTAGCGGAAAATGAGCAGTTCTTC. Protein product: CASSPPGVAENEQFF.